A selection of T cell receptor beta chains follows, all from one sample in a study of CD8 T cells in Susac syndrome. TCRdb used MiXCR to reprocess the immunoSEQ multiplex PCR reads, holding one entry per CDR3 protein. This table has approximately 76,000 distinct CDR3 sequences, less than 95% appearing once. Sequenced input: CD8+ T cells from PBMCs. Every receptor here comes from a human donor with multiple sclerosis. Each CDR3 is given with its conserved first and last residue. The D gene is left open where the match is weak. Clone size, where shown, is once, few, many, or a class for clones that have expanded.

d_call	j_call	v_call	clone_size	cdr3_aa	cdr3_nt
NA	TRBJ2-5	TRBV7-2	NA	CASSLGAWGQETQYF	TGTGCCAGCAGCTTAGGGGCTTGGGGTCAAGAGACCCAGTACTTC
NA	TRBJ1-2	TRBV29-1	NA	CSARTALNYGYTF	TGCAGCGCCCGGACAGCGCTTAACTATGGCTACACCTTC
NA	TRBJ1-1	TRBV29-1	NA	CSVGREIEAFF	TGCAGCGTTGGCAGAGAAATTGAAGCTTTCTTT
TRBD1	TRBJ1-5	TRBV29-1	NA	CSVGDRGPFQPQHF	TGCAGCGTGGGGGACAGGGGGCCGTTTCAGCCCCAGCATTTT
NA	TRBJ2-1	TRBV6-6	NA	CASDSSYNEQFF	TGTGCCAGCGACAGCTCCTACAATGAGCAGTTCTTC
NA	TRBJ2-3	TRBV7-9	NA	CASSSWTTRDTQYF	TGTGCCAGCAGCTCCTGGACAACAAGGGATACGCAGTATTTT
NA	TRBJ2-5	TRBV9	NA	CASSSGRSVEETQYF	TGTGCCAGCAGCTCGGGACGCAGTGTGGAAGAGACCCAGTACTTC
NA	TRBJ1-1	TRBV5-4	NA	CASSLGGFAEAFF	TGTGCCAGCAGCTTGGGCGGGTTCGCTGAAGCTTTCTTT
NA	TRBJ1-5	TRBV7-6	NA	CASSLDHSGNQPQHF	TGTGCCAGCAGCTTAGATCACAGCGGCAATCAGCCCCAGCATTTT
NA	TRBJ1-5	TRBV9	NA	CASSAGDSNQPQHF	TGTGCCAGCAGCGCGGGCGATAGCAATCAGCCCCAGCATTTT
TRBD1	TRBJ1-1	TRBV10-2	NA	CASRRTGEGSEAFF	TGCGCCAGCAGACGGACAGGGGAAGGGTCTGAAGCTTTCTTT
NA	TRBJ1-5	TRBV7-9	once	CASNTGNNQPQHF	TGTGCCAGCAACACAGGGAACAATCAGCCCCAGCATTTT
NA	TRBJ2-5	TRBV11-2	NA	CASSLTEEETQYF	TGTGCCAGCAGCTTAACGGAGGAGGAGACCCAGTACTTC
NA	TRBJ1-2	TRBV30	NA	CAWSVGGLDGYTF	TGTGCCTGGAGTGTAGGAGGATTGGATGGCTACACCTTC
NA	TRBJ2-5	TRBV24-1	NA	CATSSSHLGNQETQYF	TGTGCCACCAGTTCCTCTCATTTAGGGAACCAAGAGACCCAGTACTTC
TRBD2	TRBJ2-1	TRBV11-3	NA	CASSRRSSGENEQFF	TGTGCCAGCAGCCGCAGGTCTAGCGGGGAAAATGAGCAGTTCTTC
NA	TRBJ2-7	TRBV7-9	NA	CASSPSRYEQYF	TGTGCCAGCAGCCCGTCCAGATACGAGCAGTACTTC
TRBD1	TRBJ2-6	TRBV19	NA	CASRERTGTGANVLTF	TGTGCCAGTAGGGAAAGGACAGGGACTGGGGCCAACGTCCTGACTTTC
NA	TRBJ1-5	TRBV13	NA	CASSSHSNQPQHF	TGTGCCAGCAGCTCGCACAGCAATCAGCCCCAGCATTTT
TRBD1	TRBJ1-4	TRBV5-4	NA	CASSLGEGADEKLFF	TGTGCCAGCAGCTTGGGAGAGGGGGCAGATGAAAAACTGTTTTTT
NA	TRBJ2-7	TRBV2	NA	CASSGLTDYEQYF	TGTGCCAGCAGTGGGTTAACAGACTACGAGCAGTACTTC
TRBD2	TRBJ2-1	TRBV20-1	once	CSARDSSGRHPGNEQFF	TGCAGTGCTAGGGACTCTAGCGGGAGGCATCCGGGGAATGAGCAGTTCTTC
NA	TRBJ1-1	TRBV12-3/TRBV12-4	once	CASSVTGYTEAFF	TGTGCCAGCAGTGTAACAGGGTACACTGAAGCTTTCTTT
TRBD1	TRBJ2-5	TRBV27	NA	CATKGQGSPETQYF	TGTGCCACCAAAGGACAGGGCTCTCCAGAGACCCAGTACTTC
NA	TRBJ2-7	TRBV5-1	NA	CASSPDSVYEQYF	TGCGCCAGCAGCCCCGACAGCGTCTACGAGCAGTACTTC
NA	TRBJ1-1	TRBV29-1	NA	CSAGGFPARSNTEAFF	TGCAGCGCCGGCGGGTTCCCTGCGCGTTCGAACACTGAAGCTTTCTTT
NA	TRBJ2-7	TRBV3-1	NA	CASSQGGRGPYEQYF	TGTGCCAGCAGCCAAGGAGGGAGAGGGCCCTACGAGCAGTACTTC
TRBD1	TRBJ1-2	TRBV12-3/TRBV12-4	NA	CASSLPGGYGYTF	TGTGCCAGCAGTTTGCCAGGGGGCTATGGCTACACCTTC
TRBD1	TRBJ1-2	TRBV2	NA	CASSEMFSGQITFYTF	TGTGCCAGCAGTGAAATGTTTTCGGGACAGATAACCTTTTACACCTTC
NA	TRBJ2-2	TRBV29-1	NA	CSVQLGPKGDTGELFF	TGCAGCGTCCAATTAGGGCCCAAGGGAGACACCGGGGAGCTGTTTTTT
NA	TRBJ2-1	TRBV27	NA	CASSLSPGADGEQFF	TGTGCCAGCAGTTTATCGCCCGGCGCAGACGGTGAGCAGTTCTTC
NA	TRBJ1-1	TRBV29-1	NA	CSVWSPTNMNTEAFF	TGCAGCGTTTGGAGCCCGACGAACATGAACACTGAAGCTTTCTTT
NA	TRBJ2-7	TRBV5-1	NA	CASSSPSQGIYEQYF	TGCGCCAGCAGCTCCCCTTCTCAGGGTATCTACGAGCAGTACTTC
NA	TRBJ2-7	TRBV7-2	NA	CASSFPRDRPSHEQYF	TGTGCCAGCAGCTTTCCCCGTGACAGGCCCTCCCACGAGCAGTACTTC
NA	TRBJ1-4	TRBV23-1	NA	CASSQSRGGLGEKLFF	TGCGCCAGCAGTCAATCGAGGGGGGGGCTGGGAGAAAAACTGTTTTTT
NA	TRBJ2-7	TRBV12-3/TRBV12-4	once	CASSPGQYEQYF	TGTGCCAGCAGCCCCGGACAGTACGAGCAGTACTTC
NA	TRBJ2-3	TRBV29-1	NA	CSVVVGGGADTQYF	TGCAGCGTTGTGGTGGGAGGTGGCGCAGATACGCAGTATTTT
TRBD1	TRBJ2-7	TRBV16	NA	CASSQSPDRAFYYEQYF	TGTGCCAGCAGCCAATCCCCGGACAGGGCTTTTTACTACGAGCAGTACTTC
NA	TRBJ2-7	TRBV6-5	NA	CASSYSTERLEAYEQYF	TGTGCCAGCAGTTACTCGACCGAAAGGCTAGAGGCCTACGAGCAGTACTTC
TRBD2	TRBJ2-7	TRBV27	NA	CASSLGRGDVYEQYF	TGTGCCAGCAGCCTGGGGCGGGGGGACGTCTACGAGCAGTACTTC
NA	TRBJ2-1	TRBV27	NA	CASSLSPGSSYNEQFF	TGTGCCAGCAGTTTAAGTCCAGGCAGCTCCTACAATGAGCAGTTCTTC
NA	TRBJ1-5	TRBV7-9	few	CASSLGENQPQHF	TGTGCCAGCAGCTTAGGTGAAAATCAGCCCCAGCATTTT
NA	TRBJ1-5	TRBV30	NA	CAWSEGQTSNQPQHF	TGTGCCTGGAGCGAAGGACAGACTAGCAATCAGCCCCAGCATTTT
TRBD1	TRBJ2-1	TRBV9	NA	CASSVAQGGRNEQFF	TGTGCCAGCAGCGTAGCACAGGGGGGCAGGAATGAGCAGTTCTTC
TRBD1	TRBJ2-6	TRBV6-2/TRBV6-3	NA	CASSYSETGGAGANVLTF	TGTGCCAGCAGTTACTCCGAGACAGGGGGCGCGGGGGCCAACGTCCTGACTTTC
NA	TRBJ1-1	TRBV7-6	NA	CASSLVGENTEAFF	TGTGCCAGCAGCTTAGTGGGGGAGAACACTGAAGCTTTCTTT
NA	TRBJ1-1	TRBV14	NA	CASSQDRGRGGTEAFF	TGTGCCAGCAGCCAAGACCGGGGCAGGGGAGGCACTGAAGCTTTCTTT
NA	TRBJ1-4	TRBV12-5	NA	CASGSSTKHLFF	TGTGCTAGTGGTTCCTCTACCAAACACCTGTTTTTT
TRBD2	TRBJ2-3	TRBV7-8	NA	CASSLGGGESTDTQYF	TGTGCCAGCAGCTTAGGGGGAGGGGAGAGCACAGATACGCAGTATTTT
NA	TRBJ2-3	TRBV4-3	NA	CASSLERGTDTQYF	TGCGCCAGCAGCCTGGAGAGGGGCACAGATACGCAGTATTTT
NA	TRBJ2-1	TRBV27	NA	CASSFQDTRNEQFF	TGTGCCAGCAGTTTCCAGGACACTCGCAATGAGCAGTTCTTC
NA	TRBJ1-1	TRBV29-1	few	CSVDQGLEAFF	TGCAGCGTTGATCAGGGTCTTGAAGCTTTCTTT
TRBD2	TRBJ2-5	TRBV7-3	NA	CASSPGLAGAQETQYF	TGTGCCAGCAGCCCTGGACTAGCGGGGGCCCAAGAGACCCAGTACTTC
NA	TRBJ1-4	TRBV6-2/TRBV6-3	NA	CASSYSHFATNEKLFF	TGTGCCAGCAGTTACTCGCACTTCGCAACTAATGAAAAACTGTTTTTT
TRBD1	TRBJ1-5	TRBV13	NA	CASSLGGTEEEPQHF	TGTGCCAGCAGCTTAGGAGGGACAGAGGAAGAGCCCCAGCATTTT
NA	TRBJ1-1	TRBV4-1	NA	CASREIPETTEAFF	TGCGCCAGCAGAGAGATTCCCGAAACCACTGAAGCTTTCTTT
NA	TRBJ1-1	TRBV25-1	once	CASSEYMSGDRAFF	TGTGCCAGCAGTGAATATATGTCCGGGGATAGAGCTTTCTTT
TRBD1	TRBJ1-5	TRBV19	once	CASSWDRGGSQPQHF	TGTGCCAGTAGTTGGGACAGGGGAGGGAGTCAGCCCCAGCATTTT
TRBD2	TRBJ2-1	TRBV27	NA	CASSPPGLATYDEQFF	TGTGCCAGCAGTCCCCCGGGACTAGCGACTTACGATGAGCAGTTCTTC
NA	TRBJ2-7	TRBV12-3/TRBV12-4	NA	CASSLAPSYEQYF	TGTGCCAGCAGTTTGGCCCCTTCCTACGAGCAGTACTTC